Ten or more counts support the clone carrying this TCR beta chain. These data belong to a study of neurological immune-mediated disorders. One entry per CDR3 protein results from TCRdb running MiXCR on the 5' RACE reads. This sample carries tens of thousands of distinct CDR3 sequences, under 14% of them seen once, and the ten largest clones take roughly 3.9%. Trimming cost V 4 bases and J 4 bases; bases outside gene matches: 4. This CDR3 spans 14 amino acids. The germline V gene encodes CDR1 LGHNA and CDR2 YNFKEQ. The sequenced sample was CD4+ T cells from blood. The J gene is TRBJ1-2, the V gene TRBV4-2; 9 bases are a match to TRBD1. This TCR derives from a woman in her twenties or thirties with HTLV-1-associated myelopathy (HAM/TSP). Here the CDR3 reads CASSPGTGSYGYTF. CDR3 DNA sequence: TGTGCCAGCAGCCCAGGGACAGGGAGCTATGGCTACACCTTC.